This T cell receptor (beta chain) appears in the sequencing data of a study of blood T cells in healthy people across ages (dated by TCRdb to 2015 to 2017). The study in broad terms: In model experiments, template switching captured about one uniquely barcoded TCR beta cDNA molecule for every two T cells. The study analyzed two additional independent replicas of 1 million unique cDNA reads from the same blood draw for two donors, one aged 18 to 29 and one aged 80 or older. To avoid experimental bias, donors of different ages were spread randomly across the sequencing lanes. Donors were grouped into four age groups: young (average approximately 16 years), middle-aged (over 35), aged (62) and long-lived (just over 80). Age-related changes in TCR beta repertoire diversity were measured in the study by deep sequencing normalized with unique cDNA molecular identifiers. General study outcomes and caveats: Bulk unsorted PBMC profiling prevented conclusive comparison of naive and antigen-experienced compartments. Estimates of total diversity from one million sequenced T cells were regarded as lower bounds and underestimates. Compared with the aged group, the long-lived group had more naive CD4+ T cells, fewer expanded clones and increased TCR diversity, suggesting age selection. As age increased, observed TCR beta diversity per million T cells dropped in a roughly linear way, and a significant reduction was already evident by age about 40. The CMV infection status of donors was not known, potentially confounding age-related changes in expanded clonotypes. The percentage of naive T cells measured by flow cytometry correlated strongly with observed TCR beta diversity.

The library was made by 5' RACE. The sequencer listed for this sample is Illumina HiSeq 2500. The second PCR ran for about 6 to 12 cycles and used a J-beta primer mix along with a sample-barcoded 5' primer. A unique molecular identifier was introduced onto each TCR beta cDNA molecule by a template-switch 5' adaptor carrying 12 random nucleotides. At least 2.5 million CDR3-containing paired-end reads were obtained from each sample. The Mint cDNA synthesis kit, primed by a TRBC-specific oligonucleotide, was used to synthesize first-strand cDNA from all RNA. All cDNA was treated with uracil-DNA glycosylase and then went through a first 18-cycle PCR with the universal primers M1SS and BC2_uni_R. Regarding the original processing steps: Normalization of each sample was performed by random selection of 1 million high-quality reads, each carrying a distinct molecular identifier. Instead of being binned into consensus sequences, reads with shared molecular identifiers were discarded. MiTCR, set to a Q25 quality threshold and the strictest error-elimination algorithm, was used for CDR3 identification, clonotype clustering and error correction. A nonparametric unseen species model using Euler transformation provided a lower-bound estimate of total TCR beta diversity. TCRdb reprocessing: public reads trimmed at Q25 with fastp, clones called with MiXCR, in-frame beta chains kept. Rows are unified per CDR3 protein, each entry keeping the most common DNA and genes. In this record, the V and J calls reflect TCRdb's handling and not the investigators' own analysis. For this sample there are about 690,000 distinct CDR3 sequences; over 40% appear just once. The top ten constitute around 32% of the sample.

Donors were 30 to 45 systemically healthy Caucasian individuals from Russia aged roughly 6 to 100 years. About 9.6 milliliters of peripheral blood were collected from each donor into EDTA-treated Vacutainer tubes. Ficoll-Paque density-gradient centrifugation was used to isolate PBMCs, with at least 6.5 million per sample. Trizol reagent was used to extract total RNA from the PBMCs, yielding at least 6 micrograms per sample. For every donor, an aliquot of PBMCs went through flow cytometry to measure the percentages of naive CD45RAhigh/CD27high T cells. The germline V gene provides CDR1 MNHNS and CDR2 SASEGT. V is shortened by 0 bases, J by 11 bases, and the region joining them spans 19 bases. The CDR3, cysteine through phenylalanine, is 15 amino acids long. This entry keeps only the CDR3 DNA: 45 bases, framed from base 1. This clonotype was seen a handful of times. Its antigen target is currently unknown. Per-base quality was not reported, and no clone a single base away is much larger than it.

Sequenced input: blood. The receptor chain draws on TRBV6-1 and TRBJ2-5, with the D gene too uncertain to name. The sequence was obtained from a man older than 75 in good health. The DNA is as follows: TGTGCCAGCAGTGAAGCTGTCCCACCTGGGAATGAGCAGTACTTC. Its protein is CASSEAVPPGNEQYF.